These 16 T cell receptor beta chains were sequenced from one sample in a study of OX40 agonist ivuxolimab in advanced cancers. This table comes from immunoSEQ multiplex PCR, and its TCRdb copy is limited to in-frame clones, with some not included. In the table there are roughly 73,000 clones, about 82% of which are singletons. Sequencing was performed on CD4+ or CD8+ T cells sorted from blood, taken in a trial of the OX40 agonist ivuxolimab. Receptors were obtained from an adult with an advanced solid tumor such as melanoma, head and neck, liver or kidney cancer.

This CDR3 is CASSVGLMGGTDTQYF. The CDR3 region has the DNA TGTGCCAGCAGCGTAGGGCTCATGGGGGGCACAGATACGCAGTATTTT. V and J are TRBV9 and TRBJ2-3; either TRBD1 or TRBD2 may supply D (5 bases each). CDR3 length equals 16 residues. Per germline, CDR1 SGDLS and CDR2 YYNGEE. The ends were cut back, 0 bases at V and 1 base at J, with 12 bases in the middle.

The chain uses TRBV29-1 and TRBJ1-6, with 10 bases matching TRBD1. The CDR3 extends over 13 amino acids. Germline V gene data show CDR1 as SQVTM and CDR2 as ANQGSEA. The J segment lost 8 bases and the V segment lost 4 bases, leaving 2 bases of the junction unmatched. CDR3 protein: CSVAGTGDSPLHF. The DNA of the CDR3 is TGCAGCGTTGCCGGGACAGGGGATTCACCCCTCCACTTT.

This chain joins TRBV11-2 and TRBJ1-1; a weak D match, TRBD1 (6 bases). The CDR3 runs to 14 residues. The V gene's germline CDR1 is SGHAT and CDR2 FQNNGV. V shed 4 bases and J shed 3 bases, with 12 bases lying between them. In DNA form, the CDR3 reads TGTGCCAGCAGCTCTAGGGACAAGTACACTGAAGCTTTCTTT. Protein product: CASSSRDKYTEAFF.

The CDR3 region is CASSLGTPGETQYF. Written as DNA, the CDR3 is TGTGCCAGCAGCTTAGGTACTCCTGGGGAGACCCAGTACTTC. The genes are TRBV7-2 and TRBJ2-5; D is unclear. Germline CDR1 and CDR2: SGHTA and FQGNSA. CDR3 size: 14 residues. Trimming removed 1 base at V and 5 bases at J, with 11 bases between. Filled out from reference TRBV7-2 and TRBJ2-5, the complete variable domain reads GAGVSQSPSNKVTEKGKDVELRCDPISGHTALYWYRQSLGQGLEFLIYFQGNSAPDKSGLPSDRFSAERTGGSVSTLTIQRTQQEDSAVYLCASSLGTPGETQYFGPGTRLLVL.

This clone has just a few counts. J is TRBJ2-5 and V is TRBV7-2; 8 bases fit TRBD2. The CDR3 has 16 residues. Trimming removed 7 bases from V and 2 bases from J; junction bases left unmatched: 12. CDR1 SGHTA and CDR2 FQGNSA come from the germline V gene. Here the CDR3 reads CASTKRASGLQETQYF. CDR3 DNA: TGTGCCAGCACCAAGAGGGCTAGCGGGTTACAAGAGACCCAGTACTTC. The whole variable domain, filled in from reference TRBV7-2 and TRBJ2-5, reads GAGVSQSPSNKVTEKGKDVELRCDPISGHTALYWYRQSLGQGLEFLIYFQGNSAPDKSGLPSDRFSAERTGGSVSTLTIQRTQQEDSAVYLCASTKRASGLQETQYFGPGTRLLVL.

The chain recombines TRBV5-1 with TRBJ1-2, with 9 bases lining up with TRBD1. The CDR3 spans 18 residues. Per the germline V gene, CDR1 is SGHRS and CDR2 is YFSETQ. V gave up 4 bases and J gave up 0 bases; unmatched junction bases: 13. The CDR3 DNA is TGCGCCAGCAGCCCCTCCGGGACAGGGTCAGGAGCTAACTATGGCTACACCTTC. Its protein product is CASSPSGTGSGANYGYTF.

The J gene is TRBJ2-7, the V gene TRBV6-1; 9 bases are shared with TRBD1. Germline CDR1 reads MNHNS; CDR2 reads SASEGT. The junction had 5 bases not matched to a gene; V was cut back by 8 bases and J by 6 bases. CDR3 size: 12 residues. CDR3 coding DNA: TGTGCCAGCGGGACAGGGTGGGGCGAGCAGTACTTC. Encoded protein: CASGTGWGEQYF.

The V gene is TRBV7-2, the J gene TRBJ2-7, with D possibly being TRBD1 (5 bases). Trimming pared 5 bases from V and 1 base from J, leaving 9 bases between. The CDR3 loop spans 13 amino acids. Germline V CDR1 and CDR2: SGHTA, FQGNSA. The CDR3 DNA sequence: TGTGCCAGCAGCACAAGACAGTCCTACGAGCAGTACTTC. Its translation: CASSTRQSYEQYF.

CDR3 nucleotide sequence: TGTGCCAGCAGCCGTGATCGGGCTGGCGGGGGAACCCAAGAGACCCAGTACTTC. It translates to CASSRDRAGGGTQETQYF. The J gene is TRBJ2-5, the V gene TRBV7-2; 7 nucleotides match TRBD2. The ends lost 5 bases at V and 1 base at J; junction bases unmatched: 16. The CDR3 loop spans 18 amino acids. CDR1 and CDR2 from the germline V gene are SGHTA and FQGNSA.

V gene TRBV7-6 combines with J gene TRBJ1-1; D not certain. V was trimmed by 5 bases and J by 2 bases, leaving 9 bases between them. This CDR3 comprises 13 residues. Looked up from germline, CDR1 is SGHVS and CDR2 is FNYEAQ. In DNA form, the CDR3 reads TGTGCCAGCAGCCTCTCATCCAACACTGAAGCTTTCTTT. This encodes CASSLSSNTEAFF.

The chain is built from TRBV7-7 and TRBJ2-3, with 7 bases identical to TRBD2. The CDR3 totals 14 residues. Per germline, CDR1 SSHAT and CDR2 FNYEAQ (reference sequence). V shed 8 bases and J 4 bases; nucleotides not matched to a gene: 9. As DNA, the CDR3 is TGTGCCAGCCAGAACACGGGGGGTGCAGATACGCAGTATTTT. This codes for CASQNTGGADTQYF.

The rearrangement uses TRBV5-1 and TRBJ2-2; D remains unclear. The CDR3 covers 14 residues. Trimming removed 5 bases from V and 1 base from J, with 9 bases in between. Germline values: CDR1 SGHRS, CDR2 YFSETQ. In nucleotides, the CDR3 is TGCGCCAGCAGGGAAGTTATGAACACCGGGGAGCTGTTTTTT. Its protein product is CASREVMNTGELFF.

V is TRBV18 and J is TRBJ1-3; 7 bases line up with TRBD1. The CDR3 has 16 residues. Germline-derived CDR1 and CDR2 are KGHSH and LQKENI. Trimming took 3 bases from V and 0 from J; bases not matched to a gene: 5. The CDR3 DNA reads TGTGCCAGCTCACCCATCGGGACAGCCTCTGGAAACACCATATATTTT. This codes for CASSPIGTASGNTIYF. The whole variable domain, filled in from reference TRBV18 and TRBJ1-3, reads NAGVMQNPRHLVRRRGQEARLRCSPMKGHSHVYWYRQLPEEGLKFMVYLQKENIIDESGMPKERFSAEFPKEGPSILRIQQVVRGDSAAYFCASSPIGTASGNTIYFGEGSWLTVV.

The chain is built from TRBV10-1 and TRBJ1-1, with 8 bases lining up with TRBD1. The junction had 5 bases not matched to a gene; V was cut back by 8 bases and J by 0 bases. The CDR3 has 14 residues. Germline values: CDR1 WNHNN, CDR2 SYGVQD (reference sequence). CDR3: CASSKTGVNTEAFF. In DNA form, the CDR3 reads TGCGCCAGCTCCAAGACAGGGGTGAACACTGAAGCTTTCTTT.

The CDR3 here is CALVVGHARYEQYF. In DNA form, the CDR3 reads TGTGCGCTGGTCGTGGGCCACGCCCGATACGAGCAGTACTTC. This chain links TRBV6-1 with TRBJ2-7; D unresolved. The CDR3 is made up of 14 amino acids. Germline V gives CDR1 MNHNS, CDR2 SASEGT.

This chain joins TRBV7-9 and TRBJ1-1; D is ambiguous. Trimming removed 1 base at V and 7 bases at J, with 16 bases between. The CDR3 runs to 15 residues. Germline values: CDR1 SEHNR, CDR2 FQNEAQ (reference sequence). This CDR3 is CASSLETGNRVEAFF. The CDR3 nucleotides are TGTGCCAGCAGCTTAGAGACGGGCAACCGGGTTGAAGCTTTCTTT.